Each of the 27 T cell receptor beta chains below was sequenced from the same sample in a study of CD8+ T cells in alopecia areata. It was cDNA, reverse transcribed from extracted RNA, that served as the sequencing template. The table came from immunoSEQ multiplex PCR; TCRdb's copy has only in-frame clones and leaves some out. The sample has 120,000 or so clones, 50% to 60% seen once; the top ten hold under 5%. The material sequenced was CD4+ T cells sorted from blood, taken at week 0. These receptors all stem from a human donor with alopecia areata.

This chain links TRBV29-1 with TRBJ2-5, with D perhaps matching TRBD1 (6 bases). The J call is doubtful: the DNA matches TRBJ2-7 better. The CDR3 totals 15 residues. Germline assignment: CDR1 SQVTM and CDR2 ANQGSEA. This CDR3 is CSVEVRTAVGYEQYF. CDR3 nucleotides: TGCAGCGTTGAGGTCCGGACAGCCGTAGGCTACGAGCAGTACTTC.

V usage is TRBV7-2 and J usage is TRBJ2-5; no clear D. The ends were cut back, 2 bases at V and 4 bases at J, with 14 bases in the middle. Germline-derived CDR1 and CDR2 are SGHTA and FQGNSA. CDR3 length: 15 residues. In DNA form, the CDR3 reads TGTGCCAGCAGCTTATTTGTCCATACCCCAGAGACCCAGTACTTC. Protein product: CASSLFVHTPETQYF.

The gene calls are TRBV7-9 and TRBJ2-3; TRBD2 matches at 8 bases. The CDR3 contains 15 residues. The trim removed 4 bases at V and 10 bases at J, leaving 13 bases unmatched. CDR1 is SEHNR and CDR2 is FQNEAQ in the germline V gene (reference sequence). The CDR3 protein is CASSSTSETSRSQYF. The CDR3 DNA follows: TGTGCCAGCAGCTCGACTAGCGAAACGTCGAGATCGCAGTATTTT.

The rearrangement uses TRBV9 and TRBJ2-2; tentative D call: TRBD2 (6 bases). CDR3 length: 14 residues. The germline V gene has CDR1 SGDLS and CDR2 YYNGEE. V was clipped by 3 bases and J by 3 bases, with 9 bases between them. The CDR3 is CASSAGGDTGELFF. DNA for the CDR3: TGTGCCAGCAGCGCCGGGGGTGACACCGGGGAGCTGTTTTTT.

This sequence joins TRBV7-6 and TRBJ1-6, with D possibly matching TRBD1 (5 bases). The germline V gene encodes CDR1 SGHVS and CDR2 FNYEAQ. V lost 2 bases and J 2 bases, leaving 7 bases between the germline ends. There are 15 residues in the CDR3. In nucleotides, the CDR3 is TGTGCCAGCAGCTTACGGGGACCCTATAATTCACCCCTCCACTTT. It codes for CASSLRGPYNSPLHF. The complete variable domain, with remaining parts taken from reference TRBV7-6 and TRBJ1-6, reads GAGVSQSPRYKVTKRGQDVALRCDPISGHVSLYWYRQALGQGPEFLTYFNYEAQQDKSGLPNDRFSAERPEGSISTLTIQRTEQRDSAMYRCASSLRGPYNSPLHFGNGTRLTVT.

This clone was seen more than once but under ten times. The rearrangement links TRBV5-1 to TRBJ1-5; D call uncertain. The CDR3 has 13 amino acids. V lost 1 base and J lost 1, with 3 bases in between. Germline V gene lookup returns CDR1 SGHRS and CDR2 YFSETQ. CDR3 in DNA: TGCGCCAGCAGCTTGTCCAGCAATCAGCCCCAGCATTTT. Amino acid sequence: CASSLSSNQPQHF.

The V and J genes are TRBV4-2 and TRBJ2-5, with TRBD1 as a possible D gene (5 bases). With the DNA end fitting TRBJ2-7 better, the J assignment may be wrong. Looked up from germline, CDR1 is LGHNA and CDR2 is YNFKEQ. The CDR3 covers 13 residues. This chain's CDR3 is CASSSFQGSEQYF. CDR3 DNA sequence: TGTGCCAGCAGCTCGTTCCAGGGATCCGAGCAGTACTTC.

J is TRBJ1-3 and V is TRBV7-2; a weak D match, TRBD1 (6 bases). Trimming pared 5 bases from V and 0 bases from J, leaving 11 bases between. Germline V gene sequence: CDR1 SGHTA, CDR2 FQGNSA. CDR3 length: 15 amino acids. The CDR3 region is CASSGRTASGNTIYF. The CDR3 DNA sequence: TGTGCCAGCAGCGGCAGGACAGCCTCTGGAAACACCATATATTTT.

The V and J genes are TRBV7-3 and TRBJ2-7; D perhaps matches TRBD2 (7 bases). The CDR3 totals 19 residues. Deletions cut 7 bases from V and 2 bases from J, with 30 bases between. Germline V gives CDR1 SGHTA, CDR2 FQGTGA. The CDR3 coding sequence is TGTGCCAGCACCTCCTTCCCCCTCGCTTCGGCGGGGGCAGCCTACGAGCAGTACTTC. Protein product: CASTSFPLASAGAAYEQYF.

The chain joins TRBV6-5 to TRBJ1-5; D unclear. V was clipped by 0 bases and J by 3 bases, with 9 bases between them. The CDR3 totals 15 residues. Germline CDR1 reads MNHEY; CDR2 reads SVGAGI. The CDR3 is CASSYSIKTNQPQHF. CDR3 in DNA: TGTGCCAGCAGTTACTCGATCAAGACCAATCAGCCCCAGCATTTT.

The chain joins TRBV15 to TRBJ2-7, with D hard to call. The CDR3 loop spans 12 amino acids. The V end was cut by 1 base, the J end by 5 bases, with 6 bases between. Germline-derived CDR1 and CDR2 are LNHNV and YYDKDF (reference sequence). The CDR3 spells CATSRATDEQYF. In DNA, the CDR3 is TGTGCCACCAGCAGAGCCACCGACGAGCAGTACTTC.

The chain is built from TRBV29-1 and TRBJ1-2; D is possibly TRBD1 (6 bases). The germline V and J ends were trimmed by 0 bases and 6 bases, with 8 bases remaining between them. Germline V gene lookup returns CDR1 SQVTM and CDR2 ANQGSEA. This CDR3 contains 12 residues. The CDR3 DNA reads TGCAGCGTTGAAGATGACAGGCATGGCTACACCTTC. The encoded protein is CSVEDDRHGYTF.

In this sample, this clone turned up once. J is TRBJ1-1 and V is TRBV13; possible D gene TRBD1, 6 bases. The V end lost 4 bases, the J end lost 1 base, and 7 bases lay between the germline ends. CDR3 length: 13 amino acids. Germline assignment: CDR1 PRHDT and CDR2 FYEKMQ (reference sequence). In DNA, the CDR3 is TGTGCCAGCAGCTCGACAGGGAACACTGAAGCTTTCTTT. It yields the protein CASSSTGNTEAFF.

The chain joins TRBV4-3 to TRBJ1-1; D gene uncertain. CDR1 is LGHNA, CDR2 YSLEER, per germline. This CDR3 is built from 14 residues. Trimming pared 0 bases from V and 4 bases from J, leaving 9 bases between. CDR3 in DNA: TGCGCCAGCAGCCAAGATAGGGTTAGCACTGAAGCTTTCTTT. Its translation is CASSQDRVSTEAFF.

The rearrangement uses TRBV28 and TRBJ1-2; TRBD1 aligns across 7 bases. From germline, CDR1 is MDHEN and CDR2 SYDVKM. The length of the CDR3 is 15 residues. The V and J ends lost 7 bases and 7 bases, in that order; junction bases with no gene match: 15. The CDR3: CASTPRTDRAIGYTF. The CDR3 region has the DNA TGTGCCAGCACCCCAAGAACCGACAGGGCTATTGGCTACACCTTC.

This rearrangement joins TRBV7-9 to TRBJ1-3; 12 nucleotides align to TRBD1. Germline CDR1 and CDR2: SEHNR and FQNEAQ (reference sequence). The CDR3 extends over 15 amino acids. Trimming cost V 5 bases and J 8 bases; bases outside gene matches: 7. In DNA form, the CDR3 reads TGTGCCAGCAGCCCGGGGACAGGGGGCGCCGACACCATATATTTT. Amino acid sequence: CASSPGTGGADTIYF.

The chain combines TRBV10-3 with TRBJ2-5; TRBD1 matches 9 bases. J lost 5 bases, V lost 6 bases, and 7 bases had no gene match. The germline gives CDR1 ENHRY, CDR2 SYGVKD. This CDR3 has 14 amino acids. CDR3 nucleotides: TGTGCCATCAGGCCGGACAGGGGCCGGGAGACCCAGTACTTC. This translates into CAIRPDRGRETQYF.

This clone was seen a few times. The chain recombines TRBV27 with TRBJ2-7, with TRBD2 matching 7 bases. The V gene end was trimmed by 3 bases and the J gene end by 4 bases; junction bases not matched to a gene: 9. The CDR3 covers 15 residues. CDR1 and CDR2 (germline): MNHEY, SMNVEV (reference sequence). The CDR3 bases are TGTGCCAGCAGTTTCTCCGGGACTACTCAATACGAGCAGTACTTC. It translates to CASSFSGTTQYEQYF.

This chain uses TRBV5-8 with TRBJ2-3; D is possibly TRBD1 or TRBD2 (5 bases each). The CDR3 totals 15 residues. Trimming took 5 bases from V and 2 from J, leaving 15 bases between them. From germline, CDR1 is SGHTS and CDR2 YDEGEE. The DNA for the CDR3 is TGTGCCAGCAGTTCCGGGACCCCACACACAGATACGCAGTATTTT. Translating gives CASSSGTPHTDTQYF.

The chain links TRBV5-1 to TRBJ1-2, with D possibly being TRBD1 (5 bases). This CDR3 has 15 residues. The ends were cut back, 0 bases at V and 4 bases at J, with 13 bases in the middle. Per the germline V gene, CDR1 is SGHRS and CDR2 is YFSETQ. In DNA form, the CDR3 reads TGCGCCAGCAGCTTGGACCAGGGTCGGATCTATGGCTACACCTTC. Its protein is CASSLDQGRIYGYTF.

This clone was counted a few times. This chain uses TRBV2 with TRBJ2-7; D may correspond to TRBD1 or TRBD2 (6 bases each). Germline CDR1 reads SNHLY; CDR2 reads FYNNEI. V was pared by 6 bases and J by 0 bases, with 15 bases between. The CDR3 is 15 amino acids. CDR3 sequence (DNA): TGTGCCAGCAGCAGAAGGGGGGCATCCTCCTACGAGCAGTACTTC. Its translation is CASSRRGASSYEQYF.

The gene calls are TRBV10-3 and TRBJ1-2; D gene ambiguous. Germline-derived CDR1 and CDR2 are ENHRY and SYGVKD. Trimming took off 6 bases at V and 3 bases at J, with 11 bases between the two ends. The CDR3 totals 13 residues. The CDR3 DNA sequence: TGTGCCATCAGGATAGAAGGTCACTATGGCTACACCTTC. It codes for CAIRIEGHYGYTF.

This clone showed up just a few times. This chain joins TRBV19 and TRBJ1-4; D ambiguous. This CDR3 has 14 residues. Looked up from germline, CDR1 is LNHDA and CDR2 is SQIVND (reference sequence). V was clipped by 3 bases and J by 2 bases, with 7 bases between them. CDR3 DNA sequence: TGTGCCAGTAGTATTCGACGGACTAATGAAAAACTGTTTTTT. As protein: CASSIRRTNEKLFF.

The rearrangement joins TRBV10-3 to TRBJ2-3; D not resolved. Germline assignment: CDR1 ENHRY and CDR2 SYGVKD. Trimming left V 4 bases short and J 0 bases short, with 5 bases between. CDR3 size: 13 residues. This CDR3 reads CAISVASTDTQYF. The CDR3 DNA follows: TGTGCCATCAGTGTAGCTAGCACAGATACGCAGTATTTT.

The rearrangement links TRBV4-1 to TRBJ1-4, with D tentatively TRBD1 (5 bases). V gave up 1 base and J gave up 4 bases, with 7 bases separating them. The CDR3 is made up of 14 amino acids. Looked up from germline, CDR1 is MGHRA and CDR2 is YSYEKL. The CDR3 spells CASSQGQRNEKLFF. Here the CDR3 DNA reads TGCGCCAGCAGCCAAGGACAGCGTAATGAAAAACTGTTTTTT.

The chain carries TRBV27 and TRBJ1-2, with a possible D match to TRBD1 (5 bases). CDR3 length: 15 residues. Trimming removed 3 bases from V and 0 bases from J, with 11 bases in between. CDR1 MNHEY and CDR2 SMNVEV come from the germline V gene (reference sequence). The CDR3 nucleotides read TGTGCCAGCAGTTTTGGGGGACCATCTAACTATGGCTACACCTTC. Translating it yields CASSFGGPSNYGYTF.

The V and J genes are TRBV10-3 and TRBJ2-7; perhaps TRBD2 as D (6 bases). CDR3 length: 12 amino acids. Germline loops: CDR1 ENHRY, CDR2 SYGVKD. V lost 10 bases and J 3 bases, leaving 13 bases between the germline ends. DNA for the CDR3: TGTGCCACCGCCGGGGGACGCTACGAGCAGTACTTC. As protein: CATAGGRYEQYF.